This T cell receptor beta chain was captured by sequencing in a study of T cell repertoires in cytomegalovirus infection (dated by TCRdb to between 2018 and 2020). About the investigation overall: Donor HLA type was relevant to the analysis, as public TCR beta signatures indicated carriage of CMV infection together with the matching HLA type.

What the research found in general, with its limitations: The ex vivo response was dominated by HLA-C-restricted CMV-specific TCR beta clonotypes, which also provided the single most frequent clonotype in two of eight donors. In both this cohort and an independent cohort of 350 to 400 donors, the cumulative frequency of public TCR beta family members distinguished carriers of CMV infection plus the relevant HLA type.

At least ten counts were recorded for this clonotype. The antigen this receptor binds is unknown. No clone much larger than this one lies a single base away; base qualities are absent. The sequencing machine was an Illumina HiSeq 1500. In TCRdb, the public reads were trimmed at Q25 with fastp and aligned with MiXCR, with productive beta chains retained. Entries are consolidated by CDR3 protein sequence, retaining the most common genes and DNA. A total of about 320,000 distinct CDR3 sequences appear in this sample, approximately 9.5% of them only once. The top ten clonotypes cover 3.5% to 4.5% of the sample. The source material was PBMCs. This receptor was obtained from a human donor in good health (CMV status not recorded). Some clones in this sample may be carry-over from other donors' samples.

The sequence in DNA is TGTGCCAGCAGTTTATCGGGGGGCTATGGCTACACCTTC. This is translated as CASSLSGGYGYTF. The chain is encoded by TRBV12-3 or TRBV12-4 joined to TRBJ1-2; the D region possibly corresponds to TRBD1 (5 bases align). The cysteine opens and the phenylalanine closes a CDR3 of 13 amino acids. Only the CDR3 DNA stays, 39 bases, in frame from base 1. Between the V and J ends, shortened by 2 bases and 4 bases respectively, the junction contains 8 bases.